The 17 T cell receptor beta chains below come from one sample, sequenced in a study of blood T cell repertoires in COVID-19. Here immunoSEQ multiplex PCR was the method, and the copy in TCRdb shows in-frame clones only, minus some. The sample shows 70,000 to 95,000 clones, approximately 88% of them seen only once. The sequencing input was peripheral blood. These receptors originate from a man over 45 with COVID-19, enrolled during active disease.

The V and J genes are TRBV18 and TRBJ1-6; D is undetermined. The germline V and J ends were trimmed by 2 bases and 8 bases, with 13 bases remaining between them. CDR1 and CDR2 (germline): KGHSH, LQKENI. CDR3 length: 15 amino acids. The CDR3 region is CASSPARVPDSPLHF. The DNA of the CDR3 is TGTGCCAGCTCACCAGCGCGGGTTCCAGATTCACCCCTCCACTTT.

This clone was counted only a few times. The chain uses TRBV5-1 and TRBJ2-5, with D unclear. V dropped 0 bases and J dropped 1 base, with 7 bases sitting between them. The CDR3 length is 14 residues. Germline CDR1 SGHRS, CDR2 YFSETQ. CDR3 region: CASSLDSTQETQYF. CDR3 sequence (DNA): TGCGCCAGCAGCTTGGACAGTACCCAAGAGACCCAGTACTTC. The complete variable domain, with remaining parts taken from reference TRBV5-1 and TRBJ2-5, reads KAGVTQTPRYLIKTRGQQVTLSCSPISGHRSVSWYQQTPGQGLQFLFEYFSETQRNKGNFPGRFSGRQFSNSRSEMNVSTLELGDSALYLCASSLDSTQETQYFGPGTRLLVL.

This sequence joins TRBV9 and TRBJ2-5; TRBD2 matches 10 bases. The CDR3 contains 16 residues. V was pared by 3 bases and J by 2 bases, with 7 bases of the junction left unmatched. CDR1 and CDR2 (germline): SGDLS, YYNGEE. The CDR3: CASSETSGAIQETQYF. The CDR3 coding sequence is TGTGCCAGCAGCGAAACTAGCGGGGCCATACAAGAGACCCAGTACTTC.

This clone has just one count. The chain employs TRBV11-3 and TRBJ2-5; 7 positions match TRBD2. V shed 1 base and J 2 bases; nucleotides not matched to a gene: 10. The germline V gene encodes CDR1 SGHNT and CDR2 YENEEA. This CDR3 region has 17 residues. Written as DNA, the CDR3 is TGTGCCAGCAGCTTAGGGAAGCGGGGTTTCATACAAGAGACCCAGTACTTC. The encoded protein is CASSLGKRGFIQETQYF.

The J gene is TRBJ1-6, the V gene TRBV15, with D unclear. The V and J ends lost 9 bases and 6 bases respectively, with 12 bases between them. The CDR3 sequence is 13 residues long. Germline-derived CDR1 and CDR2 are LNHNV and YYDKDF (reference sequence). The CDR3 nucleotides read TGTGCCACTCGGGTTGGATTTAATTCACCCCTCCACTTT. Its translation: CATRVGFNSPLHF.

The chain is built from TRBV7-2 and TRBJ2-2, with 11 nucleotides matching TRBD1. CDR1 SGHTA and CDR2 FQGNSA come from the germline V gene. This CDR3 is built from 15 residues. V shed 6 bases and J 4 bases; nucleotides not matched to a gene: 4. CDR3 sequence (DNA): TGTGCCAGCAGAATCGGACAGGGGGCCACCGGGGAGCTGTTTTTT. Translated, it gives CASRIGQGATGELFF.

The CDR3 here is CASSPEGRGPSPGANVLTF. DNA for the CDR3: TGTGCCAGCAGCCCCGAGGGGCGGGGACCCTCCCCTGGGGCCAACGTCCTGACTTTC. The V and J genes are TRBV21-1 and TRBJ2-6; the DNA was not used to check the table's D call, TRBD2. TRBV21-1 is assigned pseudogene status. The CDR3 extends over 19 amino acids.

The chain employs TRBV2 and TRBJ1-2; 9 nucleotides align to TRBD1. The CDR3 totals 13 residues. Unmatched junction bases numbered 11, after V lost 6 bases and J lost 12 bases. Germline lookup yields CDR1 SNHLY and CDR2 FYNNEI. For the CDR3, the DNA is TGTGCCAGCAGCGGACAGGGGATTTCGGTCCACACCTTC. It yields the protein CASSGQGISVHTF.

The gene calls are TRBV27 and TRBJ2-7; 8 bases match TRBD1. After removal of 4 bases from V and 4 bases from J, the junction contained 6 bases not matched to a gene. CDR1 and CDR2 from the germline V gene are MNHEY and SMNVEV (reference sequence). The CDR3 spans 14 residues. CDR3 nucleotides: TGTGCCAGCAGTTCTCAGGGGGCGACGTACGAGCAGTACTTC. Translating gives CASSSQGATYEQYF.

V usage is TRBV2 and J usage is TRBJ1-1; D may be TRBD1 (5 bases). Per the germline V gene, CDR1 is SNHLY and CDR2 is FYNNEI. Trimming removed 1 base from V and 5 bases from J, with 8 bases in between. CDR3 length equals 13 residues. Written as DNA, the CDR3 is TGTGCCAGCAGTGAAGTCGGGGGGACTGAAGCTTTCTTT. Translated, it gives CASSEVGGTEAFF.

The V and J genes are TRBV24-1 and TRBJ1-1; TRBD1 might be the D (5 bases). The germline CDR1 and CDR2 sequences are KGHDR and SFDVKD. V lost 3 bases and J lost 5, with 9 bases in between. This CDR3 comprises 13 residues. The CDR3 nucleotides read TGTGCCACCAGTGATAACGGGGGGACTGAAGCTTTCTTT. Amino acids: CATSDNGGTEAFF.

The J gene is TRBJ1-1, the V gene TRBV9, with no clear D. CDR3 length: 15 residues. Trimming cost V 4 bases and J 1 base, with 14 bases left between them. The germline V gene has CDR1 SGDLS and CDR2 YYNGEE. The CDR3 sequence is CASSPVYEANTEAFF. DNA for the CDR3: TGTGCCAGCAGCCCCGTTTATGAGGCGAACACTGAAGCTTTCTTT.

A single count supports this clone. The V gene is TRBV7-9, the J gene TRBJ1-4, with D maybe TRBD1 (5 bases). Germline values: CDR1 SEHNR, CDR2 FQNEAQ (reference sequence). CDR3 length equals 14 residues. With 8 bases removed from V and 6 bases from J, the gap between germline ends came to 16 bases. The CDR3 DNA is TGTGCCAGCCGGAGGGGCAGGGAAGATGAAAAACTGTTTTTT. Its protein product is CASRRGREDEKLFF.

The J gene is TRBJ1-2, the V gene TRBV9; the D is unclear. The V gene lost 0 bases and the J gene lost 5 bases, with 14 bases spanning the gap. Germline V CDR1 and CDR2: SGDLS, YYNGEE. CDR3 length: 15 amino acids. CDR3 DNA sequence: TGTGCCAGCAGCGTAGGCCCGGGCGCGGGGTATGGCTACACCTTC. Translated, it gives CASSVGPGAGYGYTF.

The chain links TRBV6-5 to TRBJ1-2, with D tentatively TRBD1 (6 bases). Germline loops: CDR1 MNHEY, CDR2 SVGAGI. This CDR3 has 12 residues. V shed 11 bases and J shed 7 bases, with 17 bases lying between them. CDR3 DNA: TGTGCCGTGGGGGGGGCGCGGGGTGGCTACACCTTC. Translating it yields CAVGGARGGYTF.

The V call is TRBV29-1, the J call TRBJ2-1; perhaps TRBD1 as D (6 bases). The CDR3 sequence is 14 residues long. From germline, CDR1 is SQVTM and CDR2 ANQGSEA. Trimming stripped 4 bases from V and 7 bases from J, with 17 bases between. CDR3 protein: CSVGGRKLENEQFF. The CDR3 DNA sequence: TGCAGCGTTGGGGGGCGGAAACTAGAAAATGAGCAGTTCTTC.

The chain carries TRBV18 and TRBJ1-2; no firm D call. The V gene lost 5 bases and the J gene lost 1 base, with 5 bases spanning the gap. CDR1 and CDR2 from the germline V gene are KGHSH and LQKENI. This CDR3 contains 12 residues. CDR3 sequence: CASSDNNYGYTF. The CDR3 coding sequence is TGTGCCAGCTCAGACAATAACTATGGCTACACCTTC.